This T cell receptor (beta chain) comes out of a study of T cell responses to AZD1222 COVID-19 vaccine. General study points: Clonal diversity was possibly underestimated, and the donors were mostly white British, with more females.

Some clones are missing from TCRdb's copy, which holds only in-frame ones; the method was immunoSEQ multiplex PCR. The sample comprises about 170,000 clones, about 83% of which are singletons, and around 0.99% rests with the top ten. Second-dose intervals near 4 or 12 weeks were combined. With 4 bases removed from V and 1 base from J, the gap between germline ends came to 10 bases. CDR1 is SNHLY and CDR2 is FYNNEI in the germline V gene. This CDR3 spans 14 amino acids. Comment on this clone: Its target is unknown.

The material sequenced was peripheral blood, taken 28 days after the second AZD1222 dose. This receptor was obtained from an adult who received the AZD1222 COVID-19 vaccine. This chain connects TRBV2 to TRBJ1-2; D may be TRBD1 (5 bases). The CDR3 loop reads CASSGGGYNYGYTF. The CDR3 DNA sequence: TGTGCCAGCAGTGGTGGGGGATATAACTATGGCTACACCTTC. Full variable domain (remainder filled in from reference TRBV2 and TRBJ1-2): EPEVTQTPSHQVTQMGQEVILRCVPISNHLYFYWYRQILGQKVEFLVSFYNNEISEKSEIFDDQFSVERPDGSNFTLKIRSTKLEDSAMYFCASSGGGYNYGYTFGSGTRLTVV.